This T cell receptor (beta chain) was captured in a study of STAT5B mutations in CD4+ large granular lymphocyte leukemia. Data came from immunoSEQ multiplex PCR; TCRdb stores just in-frame clones and leaves some out. The table includes about 30,000 clones, more than 75% detected once. Input material: CD4+ T cells from blood buffy coats. This sequence was found in a human donor in good health.

Here the CDR3 DNA reads TGCGCCAGCAGGGGACAGGGAATCTCTGGAAACACCATATATTTT. Translated, it gives CASRGQGISGNTIYF. The rearrangement joins TRBV5-1 to TRBJ1-3; 9 bases align to TRBD1. V shed 5 bases, J shed 0 bases, and the junction held 3 bases outside the gene matches. CDR1 and CDR2 (germline): SGHRS, YFSETQ. CDR3 length: 15 residues. Combining the CDR3 with reference TRBV5-1 and TRBJ1-3 gives the whole variable domain KAGVTQTPRYLIKTRGQQVTLSCSPISGHRSVSWYQQTPGQGLQFLFEYFSETQRNKGNFPGRFSGRQFSNSRSEMNVSTLELGDSALYLCASRGQGISGNTIYFGEGSWLTVV.